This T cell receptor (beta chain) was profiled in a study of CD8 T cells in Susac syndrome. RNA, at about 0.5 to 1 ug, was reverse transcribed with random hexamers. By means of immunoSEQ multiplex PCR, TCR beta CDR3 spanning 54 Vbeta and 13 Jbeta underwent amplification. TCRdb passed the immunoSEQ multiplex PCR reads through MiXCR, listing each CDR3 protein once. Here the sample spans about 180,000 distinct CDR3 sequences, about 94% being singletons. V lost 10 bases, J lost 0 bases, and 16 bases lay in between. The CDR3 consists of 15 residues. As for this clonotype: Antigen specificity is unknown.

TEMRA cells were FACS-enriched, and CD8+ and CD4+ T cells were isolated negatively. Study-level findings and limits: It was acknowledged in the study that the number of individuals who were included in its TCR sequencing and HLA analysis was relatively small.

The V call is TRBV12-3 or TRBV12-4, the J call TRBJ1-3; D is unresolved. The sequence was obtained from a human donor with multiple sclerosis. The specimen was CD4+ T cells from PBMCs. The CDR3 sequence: CATHLRRHSGNTIYF. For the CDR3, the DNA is TGTGCCACCCACCTGCGGCGCCACTCTGGAAACACCATATATTTT.